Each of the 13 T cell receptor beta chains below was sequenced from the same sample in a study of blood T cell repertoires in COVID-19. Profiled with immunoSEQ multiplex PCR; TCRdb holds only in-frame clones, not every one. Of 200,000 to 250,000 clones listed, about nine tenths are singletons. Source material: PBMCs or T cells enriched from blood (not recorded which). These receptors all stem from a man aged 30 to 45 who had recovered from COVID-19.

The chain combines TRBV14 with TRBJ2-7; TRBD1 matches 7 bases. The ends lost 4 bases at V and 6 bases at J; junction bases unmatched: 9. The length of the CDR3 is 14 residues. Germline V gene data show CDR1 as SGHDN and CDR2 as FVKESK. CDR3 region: CASSLRTGQGEQYF. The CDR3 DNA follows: TGTGCCAGCAGCCTGCGGACAGGACAAGGCGAGCAGTACTTC.

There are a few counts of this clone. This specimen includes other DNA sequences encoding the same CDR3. The CDR3 region has the DNA TGCGCCAGCCGCCCGACTAGCGGGAGCTCCTACGAGCAGTACTTC. It translates to CASRPTSGSSYEQYF. The chain has TRBV5-1 and TRBJ2-7, with 12 bases identical to TRBD2. The V gene's germline CDR1 is SGHRS and CDR2 YFSETQ. The V and J ends lost 7 bases and 0 bases, in that order; junction bases with no gene match: 5. This CDR3 has 15 residues.

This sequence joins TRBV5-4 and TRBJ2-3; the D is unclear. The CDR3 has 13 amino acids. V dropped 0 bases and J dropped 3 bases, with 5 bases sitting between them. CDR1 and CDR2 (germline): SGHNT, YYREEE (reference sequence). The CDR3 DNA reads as TGTGCCAGCAGCTTGGTCGGGACAGATACGCAGTATTTT. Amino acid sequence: CASSLVGTDTQYF.

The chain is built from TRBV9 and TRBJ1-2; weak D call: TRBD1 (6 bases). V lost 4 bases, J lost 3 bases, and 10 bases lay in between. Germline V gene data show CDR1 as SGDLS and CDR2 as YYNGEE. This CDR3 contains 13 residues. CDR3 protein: CASSKDSYYGYTF. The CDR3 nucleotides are TGTGCCAGCAGCAAGGACAGCTACTATGGCTACACCTTC.

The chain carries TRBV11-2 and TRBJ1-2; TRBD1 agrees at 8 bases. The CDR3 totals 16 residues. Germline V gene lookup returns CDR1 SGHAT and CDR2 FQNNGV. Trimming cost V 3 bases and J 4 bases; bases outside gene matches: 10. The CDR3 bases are TGTGCCAGCAGCTTGGCCTCGGACAGGGTTTCCTATGGCTACACCTTC. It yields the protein CASSLASDRVSYGYTF.

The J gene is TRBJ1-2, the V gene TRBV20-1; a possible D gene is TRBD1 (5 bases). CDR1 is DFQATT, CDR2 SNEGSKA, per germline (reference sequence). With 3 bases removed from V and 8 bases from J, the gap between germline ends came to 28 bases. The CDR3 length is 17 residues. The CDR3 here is CSASHWIPPQEKAGYTF. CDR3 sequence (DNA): TGCAGTGCTAGTCACTGGATCCCGCCACAGGAGAAAGCGGGCTACACCTTC.

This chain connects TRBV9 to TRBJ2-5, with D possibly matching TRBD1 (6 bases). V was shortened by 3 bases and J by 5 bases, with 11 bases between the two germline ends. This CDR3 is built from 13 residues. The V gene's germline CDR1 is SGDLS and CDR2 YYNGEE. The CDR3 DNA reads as TGTGCCAGCAGCGCCAGGGGCCGGGAGACCCAGTACTTC. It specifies CASSARGRETQYF.

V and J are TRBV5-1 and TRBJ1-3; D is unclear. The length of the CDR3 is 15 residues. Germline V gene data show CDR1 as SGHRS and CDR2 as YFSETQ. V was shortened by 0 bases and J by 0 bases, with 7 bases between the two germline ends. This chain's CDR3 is CASSLASSSGNTIYF. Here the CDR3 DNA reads TGCGCCAGCAGCTTGGCCTCCAGCTCTGGAAACACCATATATTTT.

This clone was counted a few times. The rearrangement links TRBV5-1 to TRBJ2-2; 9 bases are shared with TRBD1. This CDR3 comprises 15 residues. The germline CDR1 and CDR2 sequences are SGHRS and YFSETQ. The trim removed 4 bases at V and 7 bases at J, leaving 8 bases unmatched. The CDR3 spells CASSPETGGHGELFF. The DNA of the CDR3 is TGCGCCAGCAGCCCGGAGACAGGGGGGCACGGGGAGCTGTTTTTT. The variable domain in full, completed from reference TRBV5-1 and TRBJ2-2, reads KAGVTQTPRYLIKTRGQQVTLSCSPISGHRSVSWYQQTPGQGLQFLFEYFSETQRNKGNFPGRFSGRQFSNSRSEMNVSTLELGDSALYLCASSPETGGHGELFFGEGSRLTVL.

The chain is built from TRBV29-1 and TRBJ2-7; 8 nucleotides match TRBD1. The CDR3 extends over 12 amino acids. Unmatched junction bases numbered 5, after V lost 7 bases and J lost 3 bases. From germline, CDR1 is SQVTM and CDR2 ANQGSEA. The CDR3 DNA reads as TGCAGCGGGACAGGGAGATACTACGAGCAGTACTTC. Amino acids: CSGTGRYYEQYF.

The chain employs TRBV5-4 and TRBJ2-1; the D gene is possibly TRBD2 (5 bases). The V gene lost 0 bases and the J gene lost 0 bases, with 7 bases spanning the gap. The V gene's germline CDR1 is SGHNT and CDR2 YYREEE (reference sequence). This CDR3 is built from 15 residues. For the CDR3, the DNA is TGTGCCAGCAGCTTGGAGAGCGGCTCCTACAATGAGCAGTTCTTC. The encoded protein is CASSLESGSYNEQFF.

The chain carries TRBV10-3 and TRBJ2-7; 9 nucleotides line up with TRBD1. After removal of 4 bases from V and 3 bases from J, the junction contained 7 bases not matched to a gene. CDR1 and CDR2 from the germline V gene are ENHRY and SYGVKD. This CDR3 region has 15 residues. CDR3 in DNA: TGTGCCATCAGTGTGGGGACAGGGTATGGCTACGAGCAGTACTTC. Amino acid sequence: CAISVGTGYGYEQYF.

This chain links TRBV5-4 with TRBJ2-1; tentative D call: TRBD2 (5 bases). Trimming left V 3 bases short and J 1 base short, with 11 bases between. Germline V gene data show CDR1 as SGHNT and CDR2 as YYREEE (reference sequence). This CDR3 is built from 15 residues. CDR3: CASSSGTNSYNEQFF. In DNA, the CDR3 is TGTGCCAGCAGCTCGGGAACAAATTCCTACAATGAGCAGTTCTTC.